A selection of T cell receptor beta chains follows, all from one sample in a study of siplizumab effects on memory and regulatory T cells. Here immunoSEQ multiplex PCR was the method, and the copy in TCRdb shows in-frame clones only, minus some. The sample comprises 100,000 or so clones, about 91% of which are singletons, and around 0.73% rests with the top ten. Sequencing was done on a sample of Tregs sorted from blood. These receptors came from a human donor in good health. The conserved cysteine and the conserved F or W are not part of the CDR3 here.

J gene | V gene | CDR3 protein
TRBJ2-3 | TRBV4-1 | ASSQGRGRTDTQY
TRBJ2-1 | TRBV29-1 | SVELLIGGYNEQF
TRBJ2-7 | TRBV5-1 | ASSLRTGDEQY
TRBJ2-6 | TRBV4-2 | ASSQDMGTGAAGANVLT
TRBJ1-4 | TRBV6-5 | ASRWGIDEKLF
TRBJ2-3 | TRBV29-1 | SVEDSFTDTQY
TRBJ1-5 | TRBV7-9 | ASSWGNQPQH
TRBJ2-5 | TRBV7-8 | ASSSGLGETQY
TRBJ2-1 | TRBV10-3 | AISGGNSKVNEQF
TRBJ2-1 | TRBV6-1 | ASSEQLLTRYNEQF
TRBJ1-1 | TRBV6-4 | ASSDSSQGTEAF
TRBJ2-7 | TRBV5-1 | ASSTRQGAIYEQY
TRBJ2-7 | TRBV30 | AWRAGTNYEQY
TRBJ2-5 | TRBV7-7 | ASSLGRQGQETQY
TRBJ2-7 | TRBV6-6 | ASSSSSYEQY
TRBJ2-1 | TRBV7-3 | ASSPTGTGTYNEQF
TRBJ1-3 | TRBV6-5 | ASSLQGLGNTIY
TRBJ1-5 | TRBV10-1 | ASLAGTRGGSNQPQH
TRBJ1-1 | TRBV6-5 | ASSSSQGRAF
TRBJ1-4 | TRBV14 | ASSQEGTYGKLF
TRBJ2-1 | TRBV13 | ASSFTSGNGFDNEQF
TRBJ1-5 | TRBV7-2 | ASSLGRGGQPQH
TRBJ2-5 | TRBV6-6 | ASSSLAGRSAQY
TRBJ1-3 | TRBV15 | ATSRDRRRTANSGNTIY
TRBJ1-5 | TRBV7-9 | ASSSSGGAGLNQPQH
TRBJ2-4 | TRBV14 | ASSQASALLAKNIQY
TRBJ2-5 | TRBV9 | ASSRRPQGGSGTQY
TRBJ1-1 | TRBV29-1 | SVERRGGDEAF
TRBJ2-1 | TRBV5-1 | ASSLGGGSNNEQF
TRBJ1-2 | TRBV27 | ASRPTGLNYGYT
TRBJ2-5 | TRBV2 | ASVTSVPGGTQY
TRBJ1-3 | TRBV7-9 | ASSVGQHSGNTIY
TRBJ2-1 | TRBV6-1 | ASSDRGLRDEQF
TRBJ2-7 | TRBV11-1 | ASTLAAGSYEQY
TRBJ2-3 | TRBV20-1 | SANTDTQY
TRBJ2-6 | TRBV28 | ASSSRMGGNPSGANVLT
TRBJ2-1 | TRBV18 | ASSPSRGFEQF
TRBJ2-1 | TRBV14 | ASSPWTGSSYNEQF
TRBJ2-5 | TRBV28 | ASSRTGIGETQY
TRBJ2-1 | TRBV6-1 | ASSLAGSSYNEQF
TRBJ1-1 | TRBV6-6 | ASSYLSANTEAF
TRBJ1-5 | TRBV29-1 | SVVWGWNQPQH
TRBJ1-2 | TRBV28 | ASSPGTPYNYGYT
TRBJ1-1 | TRBV7-9 | ASSLARTSGTEAF
TRBJ1-2 | TRBV18 | ASSDGTGGMGYGYT
TRBJ2-5 | TRBV10-2 | ASRSSQETQY
TRBJ1-2 | TRBV5-6 | ASSLVGQGTLGYT
TRBJ1-1 | TRBV6-5 | AGSYQTGGGPEAF
TRBJ2-7 | TRBV13 | ASSHVTARRQY
TRBJ2-6 | TRBV11-2 | ASSLSFGGANVLT
TRBJ2-7 | TRBV11-1 | ASSSDTSAYEQY